Each of the 12 T cell receptor beta chains below was sequenced from the same sample in a study of blood T cell repertoires in COVID-19. TCRdb's table, derived via immunoSEQ multiplex PCR, lists solely in-frame clones and lacks some. The sample has about 200,000 clones, about 85% seen once. Source material: PBMCs or T cells enriched from blood (not recorded which). These receptors were obtained from a woman between 40 and 55 years old in a cohort exposed to, infected with or recovered from COVID-19 (not recorded which).

The chain couples TRBV5-4 to TRBJ2-2; D not certain. CDR1 and CDR2 (germline): SGHNT, YYREEE (reference sequence). Trimming took off 10 bases at V and 5 bases at J, with 21 bases between the two ends. CDR3 size: 15 residues. CDR3 sequence (DNA): TGTGCCCAGTGGTCGGCCGGAGTGGAGACCGGGGAGCTGTTTTTT. Translated: CAQWSAGVETGELFF.

This clone was recorded only once. The V gene is TRBV7-2, the J gene TRBJ2-5; TRBD1 might be the D (6 bases). The CDR3 runs to 18 residues. Germline V gene lookup returns CDR1 SGHTA and CDR2 FQGNSA. The V and J ends lost 3 bases and 1 base respectively, with 21 bases between them. The CDR3 DNA reads as TGTGCCAGCAGCTTTGGCCCGCCAAGTTCAGGGGCCCAAGAGACCCAGTACTTC. Translation: CASSFGPPSSGAQETQYF.

The rearrangement links TRBV7-8 to TRBJ2-3, with 13 bases aligning to TRBD2. The germline CDR1 and CDR2 sequences are SGHVS and FQNEAQ. Trimming took 5 bases from V and 2 from J; bases not matched to a gene: 4. The CDR3 runs 16 residues. The CDR3 nucleotides are TGTGCCAGCAGCCGAGGGACTAGCGGGAACACAGATACGCAGTATTTT. It codes for CASSRGTSGNTDTQYF. Full variable domain (rest looked up from reference TRBV7-8 and TRBJ2-3): GAGVSQSPRYKVAKRGQDVALRCDPISGHVSLFWYQQALGQGPEFLTYFQNEAQLDKSGLPSDRFFAERPEGSVSTLKIQRTQQEDSAVYLCASSRGTSGNTDTQYFGPGTRLTVL.

V usage is TRBV27 and J usage is TRBJ2-7; 7 bases are a match to TRBD1. The CDR3 has 15 residues. V trimming: 6 bases; J trimming: 3 bases; junction bases outside the gene matches: 11. The V gene's germline CDR1 is MNHEY and CDR2 SMNVEV (reference sequence). As DNA, the CDR3 is TGTGCCAGCAGCCCTACGACAGGGCTGGGCTACGAGCAGTACTTC. Its translation: CASSPTTGLGYEQYF.

V is TRBV11-2 and J is TRBJ1-3; D gene ambiguous. CDR1 is SGHAT and CDR2 is FQNNGV in the germline V gene. The CDR3 has 13 residues. The V end was cut by 1 base, the J end by 14 bases, with 15 bases between. In DNA, the CDR3 is TGTGCCAGCAGCTTAGTTCAGGTCCCTTTCTTATATTTT. Translated, it gives CASSLVQVPFLYF.

The rearrangement links TRBV5-4 to TRBJ2-7, with D tentatively TRBD1 (6 bases). Germline CDR1 reads SGHNT; CDR2 reads YYREEE (reference sequence). There are 14 residues in the CDR3. V was pared by 3 bases and J by 6 bases, with 16 bases between. Written as DNA, the CDR3 is TGTGCCAGCAGCTCAGGGTGGGGGCCGGGCGAGCAGTACTTC. Amino acid sequence: CASSSGWGPGEQYF.

The CDR3 here is CASVGTGTIETQYF. Here the CDR3 DNA reads TGTGCCAGTGTAGGGACAGGGACGATCGAGACCCAGTACTTC. The chain carries TRBV28 and TRBJ2-5; 9 nucleotides agree with TRBD1. Unmatched junction bases numbered 10, after V lost 9 bases and J lost 5 bases. The CDR3 runs 14 residues. The germline V gene has CDR1 MDHEN and CDR2 SYDVKM.

This clone was observed a single time. This chain uses TRBV9 with TRBJ1-1, with TRBD1 identical over 7 bases. Trimming at V came to 4 bases and at J to 6 bases, leaving 3 bases not matched to a gene. The CDR3 spans 12 residues. In germline, CDR1 is SGDLS, CDR2 YYNGEE. The CDR3 nucleotides read TGTGCCAGCAGCATAGGACAGGCTGAAGCTTTCTTT. Residues: CASSIGQAEAFF.

The rearrangement joins TRBV27 to TRBJ1-4, with a tentative D call TRBD1 (5 bases). Germline V CDR1 and CDR2: MNHEY, SMNVEV (reference sequence). V lost 3 bases to trimming and J lost 0 bases, with 11 bases between them. This CDR3 is built from 16 residues. CDR3 protein: CASSLGTGATNEKLFF. CDR3 sequence (DNA): TGTGCCAGCAGTTTGGGTACAGGCGCAACTAATGAAAAACTGTTTTTT.

This chain links TRBV23-1 with TRBJ2-1, with D unresolved. TRBV23-1 is designated an ORF whose function remains uncertain. Trimming took off 1 base at V and 13 bases at J, with 17 bases between the two ends. The CDR3 runs 14 residues. The CDR3 nucleotides read TGCGCCAGCAGTCAATTCATTCATCACTATCCTCAGTTCTTC. Its protein is CASSQFIHHYPQFF.

The V call is TRBV27, the J call TRBJ1-5, with D tentatively TRBD1 (5 bases). The V gene lost 2 bases and the J gene lost 6 bases, with 5 bases spanning the gap. The CDR3 loop spans 12 amino acids. CDR1 and CDR2 (germline): MNHEY, SMNVEV (reference sequence). The CDR3 DNA follows: TGTGCCAGCAGTTTACAGGGTCAGCCCCAGCATTTT. It is translated as CASSLQGQPQHF.

This chain connects TRBV27 to TRBJ2-5, with 9 bases fitting TRBD2. Germline V lookup: CDR1 MNHEY, CDR2 SMNVEV (reference sequence). This CDR3 is 16 amino acids long. V lost 0 bases, J lost 4 bases, and 6 bases stayed unmatched. The CDR3 protein is CASSLSWGLATETQYF. CDR3 in DNA: TGTGCCAGCAGTTTATCCTGGGGACTAGCAACAGAGACCCAGTACTTC.